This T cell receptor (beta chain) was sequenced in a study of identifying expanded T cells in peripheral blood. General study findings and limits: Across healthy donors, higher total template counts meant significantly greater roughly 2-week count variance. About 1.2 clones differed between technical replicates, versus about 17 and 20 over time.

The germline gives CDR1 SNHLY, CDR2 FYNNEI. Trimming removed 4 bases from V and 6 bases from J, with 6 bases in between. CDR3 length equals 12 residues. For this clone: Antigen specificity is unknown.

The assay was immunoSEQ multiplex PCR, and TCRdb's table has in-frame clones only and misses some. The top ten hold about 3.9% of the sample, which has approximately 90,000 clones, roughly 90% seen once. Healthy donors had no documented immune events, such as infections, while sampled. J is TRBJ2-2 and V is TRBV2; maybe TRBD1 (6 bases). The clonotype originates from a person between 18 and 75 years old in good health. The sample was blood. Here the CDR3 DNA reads TGTGCCAGCAGTGGGACAGCCGGGGAGCTGTTTTTT. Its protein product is CASSGTAGELFF.